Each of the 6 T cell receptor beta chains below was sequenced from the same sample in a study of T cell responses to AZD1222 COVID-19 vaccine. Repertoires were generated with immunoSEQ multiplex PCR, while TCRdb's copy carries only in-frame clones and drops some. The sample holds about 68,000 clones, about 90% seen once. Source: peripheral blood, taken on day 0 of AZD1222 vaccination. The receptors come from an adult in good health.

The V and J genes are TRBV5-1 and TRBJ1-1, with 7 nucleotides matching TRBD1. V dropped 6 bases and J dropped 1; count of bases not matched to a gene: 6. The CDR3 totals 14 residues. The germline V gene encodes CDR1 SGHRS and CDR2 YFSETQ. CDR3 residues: CASIRGDTNTEAFF. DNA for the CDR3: TGCGCCAGCATCAGGGGGGATACGAACACTGAAGCTTTCTTT.

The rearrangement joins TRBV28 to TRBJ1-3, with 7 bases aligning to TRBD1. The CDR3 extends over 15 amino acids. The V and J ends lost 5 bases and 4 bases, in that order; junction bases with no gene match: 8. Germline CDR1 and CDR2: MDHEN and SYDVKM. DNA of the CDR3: TGTGCCAGCAGTGCTCCGGGACAGTTGGGAAACACCATATATTTT. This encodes CASSAPGQLGNTIYF. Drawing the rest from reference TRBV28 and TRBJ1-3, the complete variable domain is DVKVTQSSRYLVKRTGEKVFLECVQDMDHENMFWYRQDPGLGLRLIYFSYDVKMKEKGDIPEGYSVSREKKERFSLILESASTNQTSMYLCASSAPGQLGNTIYFGEGSWLTVV.

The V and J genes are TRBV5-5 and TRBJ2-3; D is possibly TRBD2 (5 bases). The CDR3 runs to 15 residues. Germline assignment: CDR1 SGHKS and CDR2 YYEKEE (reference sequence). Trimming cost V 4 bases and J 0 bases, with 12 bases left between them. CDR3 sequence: CASSRSGASTDTQYF. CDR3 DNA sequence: TGTGCCAGCAGCCGGAGCGGAGCTAGCACAGATACGCAGTATTTT.

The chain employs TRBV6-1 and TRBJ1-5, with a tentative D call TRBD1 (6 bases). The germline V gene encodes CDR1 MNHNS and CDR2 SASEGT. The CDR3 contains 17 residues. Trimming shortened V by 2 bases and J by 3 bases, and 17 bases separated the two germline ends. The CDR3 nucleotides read TGTGCCAGCAGTGAAAGTGGTGGTAGGGGGGTCAATCAGCCCCAGCATTTT. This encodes CASSESGGRGVNQPQHF.

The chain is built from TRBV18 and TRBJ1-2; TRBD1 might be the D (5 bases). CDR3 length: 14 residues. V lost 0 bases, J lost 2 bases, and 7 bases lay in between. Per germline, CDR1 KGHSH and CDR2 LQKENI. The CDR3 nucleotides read TGTGCCAGCTCACCACCCGACAGAAACTATGGCTACACCTTC. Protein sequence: CASSPPDRNYGYTF.

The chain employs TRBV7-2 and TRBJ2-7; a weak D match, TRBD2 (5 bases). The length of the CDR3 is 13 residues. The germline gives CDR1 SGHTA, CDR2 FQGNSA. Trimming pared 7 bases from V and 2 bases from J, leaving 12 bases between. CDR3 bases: TGTGCCAGCACCGGACTGCCGCCCTACGAGCAGTACTTC. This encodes CASTGLPPYEQYF.